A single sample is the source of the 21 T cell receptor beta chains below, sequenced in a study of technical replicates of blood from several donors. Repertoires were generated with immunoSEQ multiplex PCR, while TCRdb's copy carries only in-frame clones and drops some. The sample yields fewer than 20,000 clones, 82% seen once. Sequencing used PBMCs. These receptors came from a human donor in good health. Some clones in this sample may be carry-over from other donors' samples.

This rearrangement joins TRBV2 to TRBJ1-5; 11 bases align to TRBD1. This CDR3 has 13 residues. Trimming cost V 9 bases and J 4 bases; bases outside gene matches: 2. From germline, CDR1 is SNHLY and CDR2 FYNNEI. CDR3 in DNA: TGTGCCAGGGGGACAGGGGGAAATCAGCCCCAGCATTTT. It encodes CARGTGGNQPQHF. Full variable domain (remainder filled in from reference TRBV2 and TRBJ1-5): EPEVTQTPSHQVTQMGQEVILRCVPISNHLYFYWYRQILGQKVEFLVSFYNNEISEKSEIFDDQFSVERPDGSNFTLKIRSTKLEDSAMYFCARGTGGNQPQHFGDGTRLSIL.

Here the CDR3 DNA reads TGCAGCGTTGAAGGACAGGGGGCGGAAGGCTACACCTTC. Residues: CSVEGQGAEGYTF. This sequence joins TRBV29-1 and TRBJ1-2; 10 bases match TRBD1. Trimming at V came to 1 base and at J to 8 bases, leaving 4 bases not matched to a gene. This CDR3 comprises 13 residues. Germline lookup yields CDR1 SQVTM and CDR2 ANQGSEA.

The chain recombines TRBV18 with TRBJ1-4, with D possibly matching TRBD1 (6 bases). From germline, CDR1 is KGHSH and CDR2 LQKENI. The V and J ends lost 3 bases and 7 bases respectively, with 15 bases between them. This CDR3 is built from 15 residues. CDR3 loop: CASSPAQGGGEKLFF. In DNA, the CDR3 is TGTGCCAGCTCACCCGCACAGGGCGGGGGTGAAAAACTGTTTTTT.

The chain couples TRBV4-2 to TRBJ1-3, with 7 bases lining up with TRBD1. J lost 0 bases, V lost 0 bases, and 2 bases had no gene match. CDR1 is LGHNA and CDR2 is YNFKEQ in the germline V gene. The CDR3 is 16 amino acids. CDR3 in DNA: TGTGCCAGCAGCCAAGACGGGACAGACTCTGGAAACACCATATATTTT. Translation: CASSQDGTDSGNTIYF.

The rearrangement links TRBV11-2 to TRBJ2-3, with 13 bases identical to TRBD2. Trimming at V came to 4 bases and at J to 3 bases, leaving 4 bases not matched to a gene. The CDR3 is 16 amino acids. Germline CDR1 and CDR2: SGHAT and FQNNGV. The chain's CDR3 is CASSSGLAGVTDTQYF. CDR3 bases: TGTGCCAGCAGCTCCGGACTAGCGGGAGTAACAGATACGCAGTATTTT.

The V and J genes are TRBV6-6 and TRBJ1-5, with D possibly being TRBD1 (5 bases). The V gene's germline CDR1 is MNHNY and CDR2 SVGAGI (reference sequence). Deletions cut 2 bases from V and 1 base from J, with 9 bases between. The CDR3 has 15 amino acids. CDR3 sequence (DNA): TGTGCCAGCAGTTACGGGGCAGGGAGCAATCAGCCCCAGCATTTT. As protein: CASSYGAGSNQPQHF.

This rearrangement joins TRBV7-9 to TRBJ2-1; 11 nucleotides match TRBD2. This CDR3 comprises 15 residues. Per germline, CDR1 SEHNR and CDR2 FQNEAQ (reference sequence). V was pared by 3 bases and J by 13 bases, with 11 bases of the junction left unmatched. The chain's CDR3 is CASSFSLAGGPPQFF. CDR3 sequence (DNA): TGTGCCAGCAGCTTTAGCCTAGCGGGAGGCCCCCCCCAGTTCTTC.

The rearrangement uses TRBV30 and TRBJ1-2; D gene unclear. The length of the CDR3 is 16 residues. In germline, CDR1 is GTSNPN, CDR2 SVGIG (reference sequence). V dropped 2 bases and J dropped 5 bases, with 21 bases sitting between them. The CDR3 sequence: CAWSPWSRLRNYGYTF. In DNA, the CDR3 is TGTGCCTGGAGTCCTTGGTCCCGGTTAAGAAATTATGGCTACACCTTC.

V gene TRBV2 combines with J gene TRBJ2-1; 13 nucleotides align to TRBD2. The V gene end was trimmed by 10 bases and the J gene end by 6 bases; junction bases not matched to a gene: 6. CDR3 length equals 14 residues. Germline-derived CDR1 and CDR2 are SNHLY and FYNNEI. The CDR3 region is CAIITSGRANEQFF. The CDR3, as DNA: TGTGCCATCATAACTAGCGGGAGGGCCAATGAGCAGTTCTTC.

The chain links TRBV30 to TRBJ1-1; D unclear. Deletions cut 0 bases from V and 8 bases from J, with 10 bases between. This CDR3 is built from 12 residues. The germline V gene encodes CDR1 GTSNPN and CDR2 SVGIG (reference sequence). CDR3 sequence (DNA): TGTGCCTGGAGTGTACTGAGTAGCGAAGCTTTCTTT. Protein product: CAWSVLSSEAFF.

CDR3 DNA: TGTGCCAGCTCTGACTCCCGGGATCAGCCCCAGCATTTT. Its translation: CASSDSRDQPQHF. The chain carries TRBV18 and TRBJ1-5; no clear D gene. The germline gives CDR1 KGHSH, CDR2 LQKENI. The CDR3 runs to 13 residues. V shed 6 bases and J shed 5 bases, with 11 bases lying between them.

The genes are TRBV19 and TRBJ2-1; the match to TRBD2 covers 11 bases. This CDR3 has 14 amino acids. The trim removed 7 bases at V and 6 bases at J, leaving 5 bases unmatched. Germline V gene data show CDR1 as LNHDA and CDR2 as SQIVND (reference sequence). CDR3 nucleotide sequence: TGTGCCAGTAATGTAGCGGGAGGGGGCAATGAGCAGTTCTTC. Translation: CASNVAGGGNEQFF. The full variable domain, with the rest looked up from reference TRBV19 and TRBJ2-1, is DGGITQSPKYLFRKEGQNVTLSCEQNLNHDAMYWYRQDPGQGLRLIYYSQIVNDFQKGDIAEGYSVSREKKESFPLTVTSAQKNPTAFYLCASNVAGGGNEQFFGPGTRLTVL.

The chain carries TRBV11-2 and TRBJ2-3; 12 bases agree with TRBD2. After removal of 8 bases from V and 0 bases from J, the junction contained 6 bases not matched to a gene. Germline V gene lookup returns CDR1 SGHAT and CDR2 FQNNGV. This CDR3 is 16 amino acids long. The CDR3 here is CASHPTSGGSTDTQYF. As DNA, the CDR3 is TGTGCCAGCCACCCAACTAGCGGGGGGAGCACAGATACGCAGTATTTT.

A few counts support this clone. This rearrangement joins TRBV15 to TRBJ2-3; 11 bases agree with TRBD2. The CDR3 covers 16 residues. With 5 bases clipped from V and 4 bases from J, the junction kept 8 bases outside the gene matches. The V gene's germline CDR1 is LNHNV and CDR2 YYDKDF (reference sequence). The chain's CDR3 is CATSPTSGSGADTQYF. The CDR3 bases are TGTGCCACCAGCCCTACTAGCGGGAGTGGCGCAGATACGCAGTATTTT.

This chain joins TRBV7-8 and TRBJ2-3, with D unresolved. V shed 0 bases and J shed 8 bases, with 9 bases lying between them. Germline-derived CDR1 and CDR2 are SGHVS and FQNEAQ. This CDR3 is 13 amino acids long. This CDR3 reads CASSLAYSLTQYF. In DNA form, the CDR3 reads TGTGCCAGCAGCTTAGCGTATAGCCTTACGCAGTATTTT.

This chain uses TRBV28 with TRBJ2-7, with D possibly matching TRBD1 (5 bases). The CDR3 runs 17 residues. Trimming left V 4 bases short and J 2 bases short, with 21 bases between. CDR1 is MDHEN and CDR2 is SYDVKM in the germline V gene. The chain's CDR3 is CASSSPMDTYPPYEQYF. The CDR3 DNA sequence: TGTGCCAGCAGTTCTCCGATGGACACTTACCCTCCCTACGAGCAGTACTTC.

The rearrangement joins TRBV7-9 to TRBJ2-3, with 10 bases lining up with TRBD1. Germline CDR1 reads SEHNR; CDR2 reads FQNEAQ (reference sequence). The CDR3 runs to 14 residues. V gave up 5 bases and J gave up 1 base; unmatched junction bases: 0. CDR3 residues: CASSGTGGTDTQYF. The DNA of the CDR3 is TGTGCCAGCAGCGGGACAGGGGGCACAGATACGCAGTATTTT.

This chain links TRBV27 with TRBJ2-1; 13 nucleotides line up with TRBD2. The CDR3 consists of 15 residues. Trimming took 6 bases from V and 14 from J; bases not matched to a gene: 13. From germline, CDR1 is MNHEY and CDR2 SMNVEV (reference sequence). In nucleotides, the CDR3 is TGTGCCAGCAGCTCCCCGGGACTAGCGGGAAGTTTGGAGTTCTTC. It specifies CASSSPGLAGSLEFF.

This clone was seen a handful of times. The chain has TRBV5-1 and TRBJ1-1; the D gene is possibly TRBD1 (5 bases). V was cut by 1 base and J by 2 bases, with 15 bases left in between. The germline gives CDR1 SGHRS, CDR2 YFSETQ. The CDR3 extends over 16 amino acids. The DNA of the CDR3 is TGCGCCAGCAGCTTGCTGGGTACAGGCCTAAACACTGAAGCTTTCTTT. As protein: CASSLLGTGLNTEAFF.

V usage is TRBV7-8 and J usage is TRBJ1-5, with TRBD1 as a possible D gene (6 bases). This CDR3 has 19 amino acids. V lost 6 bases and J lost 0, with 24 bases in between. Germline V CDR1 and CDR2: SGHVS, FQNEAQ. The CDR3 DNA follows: TGTGCCAGCAGTTCCGTCTTGGGGGGGGCGGCCTATAGCAATCAGCCCCAGCATTTT. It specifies CASSSVLGGAAYSNQPQHF.

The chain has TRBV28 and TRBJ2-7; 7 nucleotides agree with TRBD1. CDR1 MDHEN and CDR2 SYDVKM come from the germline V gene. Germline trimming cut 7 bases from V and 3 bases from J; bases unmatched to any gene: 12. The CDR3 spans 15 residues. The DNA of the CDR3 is TGTGCCAGCACCCCGGGACCGGGACAGAGCTACGAGCAGTACTTC. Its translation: CASTPGPGQSYEQYF.